Listed below are T cell receptor beta chains from one sample, sequenced in a study of neurological immune-mediated disorders. TCRdb used MiXCR to reprocess the 5' RACE reads, holding one entry per CDR3 protein. The data contain roughly 80,000 distinct CDR3 sequences, 4.5% to 7.5% of them singletons. Material: PBMCs. The receptors stem from an older woman with multiple sclerosis. The CDR3 runs from the conserved cysteine through the conserved F or W. The D gene is left open where the match is weak. Size values are once, few and many counts, or a class for expanded clones, and some rows have none.

v_gene	abundance	d_gene	j_gene	CDR3nt	CDR3aa
TRBV4-1	many	TRBD2	TRBJ2-1	TGCGCCAGCACCCAACTCGGCGGGGGCAATGAGCAGTTCTTC	CASTQLGGGNEQFF
TRBV15	many	-	TRBJ1-2	TGTGCCACCAGCTCGTCCCCCGGGGGAGCTAACTATGGCTACACCTTC	CATSSSPGGANYGYTF
TRBV9	few	-	TRBJ2-1	TGTGCCAGCAGCCTCTCTCCTAGAGGTGAGCAGTTCTTC	CASSLSPRGEQFF
TRBV4-2	many	-	TRBJ1-3	TGTGCCAGCAGCCAAGTGGTGGGGGCAGGAAACACCATATATTTT	CASSQVVGAGNTIYF
TRBV12-3/TRBV12-4	many	-	TRBJ2-2	TGTGCCAGCAGTTTGTTGGGGTCTCCGAACACCGGGGAGCTGTTTTTT	CASSLLGSPNTGELFF
TRBV6-6	many	TRBD2	TRBJ2-2	TGTGCCAGCAGTTATGGCGGGGGGAACACCGGGGAGCTGTTTTTT	CASSYGGGNTGELFF
TRBV5-1	many	TRBD1	TRBJ2-2	TGCGCCAGCAGTATCCAGGGGGCGACCGGGGAGCTGTTTTTT	CASSIQGATGELFF
TRBV20-1	many	TRBD2	TRBJ2-3	TGCAGTGCTAGGCTAGCGGCTTACACAGATACGCAGTATTTT	CSARLAAYTDTQYF
TRBV5-1	many	-	TRBJ2-2	TGCGCCAGCACCACAGGGAGTGACACCGGGGAGCTGTTTTTT	CASTTGSDTGELFF
TRBV12-2	-	-	TRBJ1-4	TGTGCAAGTCGCTTAAACGCTCGGACAGGGCCAAGAAAACTGTTTTTT	CASRLNARTGPRKLFF
TRBV29-1	-	-	TRBJ2-1	TGCAGCGTTGAGGCGTACAAAGTCCCCAATCAGCAGTTCTTC	CSVEAYKVPNQQFF
TRBV6-1	many	-	TRBJ1-5	TGTGCCACCACCCGACAGTACAATCAGCCCCAGCATTTT	CATTRQYNQPQHF
TRBV3-1	many	TRBD1	TRBJ2-7	TGTGCCAGCAGCCAGTTACCGGGACAGGGGGCCTACGAGCAGTACTTC	CASSQLPGQGAYEQYF
TRBV5-1	many	-	TRBJ2-3	TGCGCCAGCGCCCCTGGCGGGGTCGCAGATACGCAGTATTTT	CASAPGGVADTQYF
TRBV6-1	-	TRBD2	TRBJ2-5	TGTGCCAGCAGTGAGGCACTCGGGACTAGCAAAGAGACCCAGTACTTC	CASSEALGTSKETQYF
TRBV12-3/TRBV12-4	many	-	TRBJ2-7	TGTGCCAGCAGACCGCAGGGGCTCGGGGCCTACGAGCAGTACTTC	CASRPQGLGAYEQYF